The entry below gives a single T cell receptor beta chain sequence along with its context. Its specificity is not known. This nonspecific control used anti-CD3/anti-CD28 bead stimulation of CD4+ T cells. Responding CD4+ T cells were sorted by upregulation of both CD40 ligand and CD69. This entry is derived from a study of persistence of HIV-infected CD4 T cells. Study-level information: Multiple blood draws of up to about 180 mL, except two donors with single leukapheresis.

This was the immunoSEQ version 4 assay in survey mode. Only in-frame clones appear in the TCRdb table, and some are missing; sequencing was by immunoSEQ multiplex PCR. The sample includes 40,000 to 60,000 clones, more than 80% of them seen just once. The germline gives CDR1 LGHNA, CDR2 YNFKEQ. This CDR3 is 16 amino acids long. V lost 1 base to trimming and J lost 0 bases; unmatched junction nucleotides: 0. This rearrangement joins TRBV4-2 to TRBJ2-7; 13 bases fit TRBD2. The TCR comes from an adult woman with HIV who was CMV-seropositive. The source material was CD4+ T cells sorted from PBMCs after roughly 18-hour stimulation, sampled from a patient who received antiretroviral therapy. CDR3 loop: CASSQGTSGGSYEQYF. DNA for the CDR3: TGTGCCAGCAGCCAAGGGACTAGCGGGGGCTCCTACGAGCAGTACTTC.